The 21 T cell receptor beta chains below were found in one sample sequenced in a study of blood T cell repertoires in COVID-19. TCRdb's table, derived via immunoSEQ multiplex PCR, lists solely in-frame clones and lacks some. Here the sample spans about 200,000 clones, about 90% being singletons. The sequenced material came from peripheral blood. The source is a middle-aged man with active or convalescent COVID-19.

The J gene is TRBJ2-2, the V gene TRBV5-1, with 8 bases lining up with TRBD2. The CDR3 extends over 15 amino acids. With V trimmed by 3 bases and J by 5 bases, 6 bases remained unmatched. Germline V gene sequence: CDR1 SGHRS, CDR2 YFSETQ. This CDR3 is CASSWGSGMTGELFF. CDR3 DNA: TGCGCCAGCAGCTGGGGTAGCGGGATGACCGGGGAGCTGTTTTTT.

The gene calls are TRBV9 and TRBJ1-1; D possibly corresponds to TRBD1 (6 bases). The V and J ends lost 3 bases and 3 bases respectively, with 21 bases between them. This CDR3 region has 17 residues. Germline-derived CDR1 and CDR2 are SGDLS and YYNGEE. CDR3 loop: CASSGDRLNIRDTEAFF. Here the CDR3 DNA reads TGTGCCAGCAGCGGAGACAGGTTGAATATTCGTGACACTGAAGCTTTCTTT. Full variable domain (missing parts from reference TRBV9 and TRBJ1-1): DSGVTQTPKHLITATGQRVTLRCSPRSGDLSVYWYQQSLDQGLQFLIQYYNGEERAKGNILERFSAQQFPDLHSELNLSSLELGDSALYFCASSGDRLNIRDTEAFFGQGTRLTVV.

This clone was detected only a few times. DNA of the CDR3: TGTGCCAGCAGTACCCGACAGGGGGCGCGAGAAAAACTGTTTTTT. This encodes CASSTRQGAREKLFF. The chain couples TRBV28 to TRBJ1-4, with 10 bases aligning to TRBD1. This CDR3 has 15 amino acids. The trim removed 5 bases at V and 8 bases at J, leaving 8 bases unmatched. Germline V gene lookup returns CDR1 MDHEN and CDR2 SYDVKM.

This chain links TRBV5-5 with TRBJ2-2; perhaps TRBD1 as D (6 bases). The CDR3 is 14 residues long. CDR1 and CDR2 (germline): SGHKS, YYEKEE (reference sequence). Trimming pared 1 base from V and 5 bases from J, leaving 9 bases between. CDR3 DNA: TGTGCCAGCAGCTTGAAAGGGGGAACCGGGGAGCTGTTTTTT. As protein: CASSLKGGTGELFF.

This clone was recorded a few times. Other DNA sequences in this sample translate to the same CDR3. The rearrangement links TRBV5-4 to TRBJ1-1, with 7 positions matching TRBD1. V shed 0 bases, J shed 0 bases, and the junction held 2 bases outside the gene matches. Per germline, CDR1 SGHNT and CDR2 YYREEE (reference sequence). The CDR3 loop spans 15 amino acids. CDR3 region: CASSLGTGLNTEAFF. In DNA form, the CDR3 reads TGTGCCAGCAGCTTGGGGACAGGTTTGAACACTGAAGCTTTCTTT.

J is TRBJ1-5 and V is TRBV19, with 10 positions matching TRBD1. The CDR3 spans 16 residues. Germline V lookup: CDR1 LNHDA, CDR2 SQIVND (reference sequence). V trimming: 5 bases; J trimming: 7 bases; junction bases outside the gene matches: 11. The CDR3 DNA reads as TGTGCCAGTAGTCCGAGAGACAGGGGGCCTGGGCAGCCCCAGCATTTT. Its protein product is CASSPRDRGPGQPQHF.

The chain uses TRBV7-9 and TRBJ2-1; TRBD1 aligns across 11 bases. This CDR3 spans 15 amino acids. Unmatched junction bases numbered 6, after V lost 5 bases and J lost 6 bases. Per the germline V gene, CDR1 is SEHNR and CDR2 is FQNEAQ (reference sequence). This CDR3 is CASSPPGTGGNEQFF. The CDR3 region has the DNA TGTGCCAGCAGCCCTCCCGGGACAGGGGGCAATGAGCAGTTCTTC.

The genes are TRBV2 and TRBJ2-5, with D perhaps matching TRBD1 (6 bases). The germline V gene has CDR1 SNHLY and CDR2 FYNNEI. Trimming took off 8 bases at V and 1 base at J, with 8 bases between the two ends. CDR3 length: 12 amino acids. The CDR3, as DNA: TGTGCCAGCGGGGACATCCAAGAGACCCAGTACTTC. This sequence encodes CASGDIQETQYF.

The CDR3 region has the DNA TGTGCCAGCACCTCAGGGGCCTGGGAGCAGTACTTC. This codes for CASTSGAWEQYF. The J gene is TRBJ2-7, the V gene TRBV27; TRBD1 might be the D (6 bases). CDR1 is MNHEY and CDR2 is SMNVEV in the germline V gene (reference sequence). The V gene lost 7 bases and the J gene lost 7 bases, with 14 bases spanning the gap. This CDR3 contains 12 residues.

This clone was detected only once. This chain connects TRBV27 to TRBJ2-7; D ambiguous. This CDR3 spans 15 amino acids. With 4 bases removed from V and 5 bases from J, the gap between germline ends came to 18 bases. Looked up from germline, CDR1 is MNHEY and CDR2 is SMNVEV (reference sequence). The CDR3 loop reads CASSYPPQTPNEQYF. In nucleotides, the CDR3 is TGTGCCAGCAGTTACCCCCCACAGACCCCTAACGAGCAGTACTTC.

The rearrangement links TRBV28 to TRBJ1-5; D not resolved. With 3 bases removed from V and 0 bases from J, the gap between germline ends came to 15 bases. There are 17 residues in the CDR3. In germline, CDR1 is MDHEN, CDR2 SYDVKM. CDR3 nucleotides: TGTGCCAGCAGTTTTATTCTCGAGGCTTATAGCAATCAGCCCCAGCATTTT. Its protein is CASSFILEAYSNQPQHF.

The DNA of the CDR3 is TGTGCCAGCTCACCCCCGGGACAGGGGGCAACCTATGGCTACACCTTC. Amino acid sequence: CASSPPGQGATYGYTF. This rearrangement joins TRBV18 to TRBJ1-2; TRBD1 agrees at 12 bases. Germline CDR1 and CDR2: KGHSH and LQKENI. V shed 3 bases and J 4 bases; nucleotides not matched to a gene: 6. The CDR3 runs to 16 residues.

V and J are TRBV5-4 and TRBJ2-1; 7 nucleotides align to TRBD1. Germline V gene lookup returns CDR1 SGHNT and CDR2 YYREEE (reference sequence). J gave up 4 bases and V 0 bases, and 16 bases lay outside the gene matches. The CDR3 consists of 19 residues. The CDR3 loop is CASSLDPPPGQEEYNEQFF. CDR3 DNA sequence: TGTGCCAGCAGCTTGGATCCCCCACCTGGACAGGAAGAGTACAATGAGCAGTTCTTC.

The rearrangement uses TRBV9 and TRBJ1-3, with TRBD1 matching over 8 bases. V was pared by 7 bases and J by 3 bases, with 3 bases of the junction left unmatched. The CDR3 sequence is 13 residues long. Germline V gene sequence: CDR1 SGDLS, CDR2 YYNGEE. The CDR3 protein is CASDRGGGNTIYF. The DNA of the CDR3 is TGTGCCAGCGACAGGGGTGGTGGAAACACCATATATTTT.

This clone was recorded a few times. The chain is built from TRBV28 and TRBJ1-2; D may be TRBD1 (5 bases). CDR3 length: 14 residues. Germline V lookup: CDR1 MDHEN, CDR2 SYDVKM. Trimming took 6 bases from V and 4 from J, leaving 15 bases between them. The CDR3 reads CASRQHTGFYGYTF. The CDR3 DNA reads TGTGCCAGCAGACAACATACAGGATTCTATGGCTACACCTTC.

About this clone itself: Other nucleotide sequences from this sample produce the same CDR3. V and J are TRBV12-3 or TRBV12-4 and TRBJ1-2; TRBD1 matches at 8 bases. This CDR3 is built from 13 residues. The trim removed 6 bases at V and 5 bases at J, leaving 5 bases unmatched. DNA for the CDR3: TGTGCCAGCAGCCCAGGACAGGGTTATGGCTACACCTTC. Encoded protein: CASSPGQGYGYTF.

Worth noting for this clone: The sample holds other DNA sequences that translate to the same CDR3. The chain is built from TRBV9 and TRBJ1-1, with no clear D. This CDR3 has 14 residues. The ends were cut back, 0 bases at V and 0 bases at J, with 6 bases in the middle. Germline CDR1 reads SGDLS; CDR2 reads YYNGEE. For the CDR3, the DNA is TGTGCCAGCAGCGTAGGGCAGGTGAACACTGAAGCTTTCTTT. This translates into CASSVGQVNTEAFF.

The chain uses TRBV5-1 and TRBJ1-2; TRBD1 matches 7 bases. The V gene end was trimmed by 4 bases and the J gene end by 2 bases; junction bases not matched to a gene: 5. Germline lookup yields CDR1 SGHRS and CDR2 YFSETQ. This CDR3 spans 14 amino acids. This chain's CDR3 is CASSPWDRNYGYTF. In nucleotides, the CDR3 is TGCGCCAGCAGCCCGTGGGACAGAAACTATGGCTACACCTTC.

This clone showed up just a few times. The chain recombines TRBV6-5 with TRBJ1-2, with TRBD1 as a possible D gene (5 bases). The CDR3 covers 14 residues. Trimming took 9 bases from V and 2 from J, leaving 16 bases between them. Germline V CDR1 and CDR2: MNHEY, SVGAGI. This CDR3 is CASSRPGGNYGYTF. The CDR3, as DNA: TGTGCCAGTTCCCGACCGGGGGGAAACTATGGCTACACCTTC.

The chain couples TRBV13 to TRBJ1-1; the D is unclear. The CDR3 runs to 14 residues. The V gene's germline CDR1 is PRHDT and CDR2 FYEKMQ (reference sequence). Trimming removed 2 bases from V and 8 bases from J, with 15 bases in between. The CDR3 reads CASSLRERGMEAFF. The CDR3 DNA is TGTGCCAGCAGCTTAAGAGAACGAGGAATGGAAGCTTTCTTT.

This clone was observed a few times. The chain combines TRBV2 with TRBJ1-5; D uncertain. The CDR3 length is 13 residues. The V gene's germline CDR1 is SNHLY and CDR2 FYNNEI. The V end was cut by 7 bases, the J end by 4 bases, with 11 bases between. CDR3 DNA sequence: TGTGCCAGCACGGCACAGCTTAATCAGCCCCAGCATTTT. It encodes CASTAQLNQPQHF. Full variable domain (outside the CDR3, taken from reference TRBV2 and TRBJ1-5): EPEVTQTPSHQVTQMGQEVILRCVPISNHLYFYWYRQILGQKVEFLVSFYNNEISEKSEIFDDQFSVERPDGSNFTLKIRSTKLEDSAMYFCASTAQLNQPQHFGDGTRLSIL.